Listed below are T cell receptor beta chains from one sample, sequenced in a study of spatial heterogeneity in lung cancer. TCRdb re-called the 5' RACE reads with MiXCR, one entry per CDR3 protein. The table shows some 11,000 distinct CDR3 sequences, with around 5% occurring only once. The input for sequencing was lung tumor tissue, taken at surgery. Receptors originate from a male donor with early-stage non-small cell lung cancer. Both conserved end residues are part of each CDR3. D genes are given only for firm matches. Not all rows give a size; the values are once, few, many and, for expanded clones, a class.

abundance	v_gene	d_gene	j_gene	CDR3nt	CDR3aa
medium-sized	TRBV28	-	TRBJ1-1	TGTGCCAGCACCTCTTGGCCGAACACTGAAGCTTTCTTT	CASTSWPNTEAFF
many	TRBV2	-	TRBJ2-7	TGTGCCAGCAGTGATTTGGTAGGTTCACCAGAGCAGTACTTC	CASSDLVGSPEQYF
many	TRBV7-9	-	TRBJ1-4	TGTGCCAGCAGCTTTATCGGAGGGTACGAAAAACTGTTTTTT	CASSFIGGYEKLFF
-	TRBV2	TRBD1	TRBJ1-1	TGTGCCAGCAGTGAAGGGGGACAGGGGGGAGTAGCTTTCTTT	CASSEGGQGGVAFF
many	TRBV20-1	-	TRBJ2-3	TGCAGTGCTTCAGGGCTCCTTAGCACAGATACGCAGTATTTT	CSASGLLSTDTQYF
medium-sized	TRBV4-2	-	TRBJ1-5	TGTGCCAGCAGCCACGTTGGAGATAGCAATCAGCCCCAGCATTTT	CASSHVGDSNQPQHF
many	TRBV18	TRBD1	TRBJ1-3	TGTGCCAGCTCACCACGAGGGCAGGGGGAAGGAAACACCATATATTTT	CASSPRGQGEGNTIYF
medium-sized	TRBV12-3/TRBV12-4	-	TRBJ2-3	TGTGCCAGCAGTCCTCCTACCGATACGCAGTATTTT	CASSPPTDTQYF
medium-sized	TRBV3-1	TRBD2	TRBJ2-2	TGTGCCAGCAGCCAAGATCGTCGACTAGCGGGATGGGTTGCGAACACCGGGGAGCTGTTTTTT	CASSQDRRLAGWVANTGELFF
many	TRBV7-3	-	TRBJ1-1	TGTGCCAGCAGCTTAGCTCCGAACACTGAAGCTTTCTTT	CASSLAPNTEAFF
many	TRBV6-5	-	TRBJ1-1	TGTGCCAGCAGCCCCCAGGGAGAGGGCACTGAAGCTTTCTTT	CASSPQGEGTEAFF
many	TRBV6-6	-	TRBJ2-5	TGTGCCAGCAGTGTGCCGGTCCAAGAGACCCAGTACTTC	CASSVPVQETQYF
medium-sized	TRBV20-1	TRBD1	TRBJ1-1	TGCAGTGCTTCTGCCGGGACAGGGATGACTGAAGCTTTCTTT	CSASAGTGMTEAFF
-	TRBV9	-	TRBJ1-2	TGTGCCAGCAGCGTGCGGCCCCTCGACCCGGAGGGATATGGCTACACCTTC	CASSVRPLDPEGYGYTF
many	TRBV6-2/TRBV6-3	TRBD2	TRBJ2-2	TGTGCCAGCAGGCCCCTTGAGGGACTAGCGGGGGCCCAGAACACCGGGGAGCTGTTTTTT	CASRPLEGLAGAQNTGELFF
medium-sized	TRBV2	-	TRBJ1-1	TGTGCCAGCAGTGTTCGAATGAACACTGAAGCTTTCTTT	CASSVRMNTEAFF